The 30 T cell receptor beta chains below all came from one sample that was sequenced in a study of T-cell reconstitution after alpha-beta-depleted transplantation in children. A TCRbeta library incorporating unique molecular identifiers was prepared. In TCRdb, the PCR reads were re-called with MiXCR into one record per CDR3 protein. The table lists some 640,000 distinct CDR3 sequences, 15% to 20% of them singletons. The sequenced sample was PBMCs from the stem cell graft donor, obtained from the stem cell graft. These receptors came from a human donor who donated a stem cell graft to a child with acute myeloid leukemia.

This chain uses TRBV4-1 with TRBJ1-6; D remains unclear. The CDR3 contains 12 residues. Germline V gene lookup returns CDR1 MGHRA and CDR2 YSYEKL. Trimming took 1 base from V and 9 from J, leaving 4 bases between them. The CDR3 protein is CASSQASSPLHF. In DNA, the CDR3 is TGCGCCAGCAGCCAAGCGAGTTCACCCCTCCACTTT.

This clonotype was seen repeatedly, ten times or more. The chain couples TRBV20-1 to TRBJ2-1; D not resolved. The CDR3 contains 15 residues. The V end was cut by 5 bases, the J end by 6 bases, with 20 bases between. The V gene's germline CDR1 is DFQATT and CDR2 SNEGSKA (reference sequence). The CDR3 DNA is TGCAGTGCTGCAAGAGATTGGACGGCCACCAATGAGCAGTTCTTC. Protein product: CSAARDWTATNEQFF.

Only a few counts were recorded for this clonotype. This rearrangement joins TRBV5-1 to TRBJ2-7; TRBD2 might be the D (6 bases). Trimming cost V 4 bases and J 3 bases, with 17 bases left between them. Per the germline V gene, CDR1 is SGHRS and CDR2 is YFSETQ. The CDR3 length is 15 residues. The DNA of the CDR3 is TGCGCCAGCAGCCCCGCGGCGGGGTTTGTCTACGAGCAGTACTTC. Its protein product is CASSPAAGFVYEQYF.

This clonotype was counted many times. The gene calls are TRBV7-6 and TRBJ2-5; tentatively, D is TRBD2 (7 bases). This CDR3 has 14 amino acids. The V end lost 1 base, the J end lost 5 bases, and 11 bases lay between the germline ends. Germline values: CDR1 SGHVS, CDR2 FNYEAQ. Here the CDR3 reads CASSLVQGGETQYF. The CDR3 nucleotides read TGTGCCAGCAGCTTAGTACAGGGAGGGGAGACCCAGTACTTC.

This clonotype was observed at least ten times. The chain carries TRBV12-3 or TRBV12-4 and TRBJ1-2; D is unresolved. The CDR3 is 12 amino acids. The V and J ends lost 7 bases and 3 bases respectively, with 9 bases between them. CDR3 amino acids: CASTSTDYGYTF. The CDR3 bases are TGTGCCAGCACTTCGACGGACTATGGCTACACCTTC.

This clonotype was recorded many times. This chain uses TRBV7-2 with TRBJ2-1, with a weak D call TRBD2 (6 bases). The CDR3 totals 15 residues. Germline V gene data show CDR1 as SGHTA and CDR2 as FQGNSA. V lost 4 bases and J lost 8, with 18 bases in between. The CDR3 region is CASSSGTHPSDEQFF. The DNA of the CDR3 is TGTGCCAGCAGCTCCGGGACTCACCCTTCGGATGAGCAGTTCTTC.

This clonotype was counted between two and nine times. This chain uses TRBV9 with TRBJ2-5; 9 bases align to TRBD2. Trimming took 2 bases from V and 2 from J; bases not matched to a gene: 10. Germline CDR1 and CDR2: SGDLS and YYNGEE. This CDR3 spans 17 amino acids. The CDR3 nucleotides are TGTGCCAGCAGCGTGAGTACTGGTCTAGCGGGGCAAGAGACCCAGTACTTC. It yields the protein CASSVSTGLAGQETQYF.

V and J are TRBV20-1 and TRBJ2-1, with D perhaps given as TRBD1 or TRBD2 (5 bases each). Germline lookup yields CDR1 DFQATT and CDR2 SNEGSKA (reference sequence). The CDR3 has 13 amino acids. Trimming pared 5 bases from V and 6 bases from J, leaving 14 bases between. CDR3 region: CSAPRDGFNEQFF. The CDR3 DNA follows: TGCAGTGCTCCCCGGGACGGATTCAATGAGCAGTTCTTC.

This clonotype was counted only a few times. This CDR3 is CASSDRDKQYV. The CDR3 nucleotides are TGCGCCAGCAGCGACCGGGACAAACAGTACGTC. The rearrangement links TRBV10-2 to TRBJ2-7; D might be TRBD1 (6 bases). In germline, CDR1 is WSHSY, CDR2 SAAADI. This CDR3 has 11 amino acids. The V end was cut by 6 bases, the J end by 10 bases, with 13 bases between.

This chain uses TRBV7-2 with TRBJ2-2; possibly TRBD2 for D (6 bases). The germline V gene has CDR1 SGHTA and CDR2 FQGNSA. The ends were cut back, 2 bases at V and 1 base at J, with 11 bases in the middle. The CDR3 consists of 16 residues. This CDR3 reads CASSLRGGVNTGELFF. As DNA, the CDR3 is TGTGCCAGCAGCTTAAGAGGAGGGGTGAACACCGGGGAGCTGTTTTTT.

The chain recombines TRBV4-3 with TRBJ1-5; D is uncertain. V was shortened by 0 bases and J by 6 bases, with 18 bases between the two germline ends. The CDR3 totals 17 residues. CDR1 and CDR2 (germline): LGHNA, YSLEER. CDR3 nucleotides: TGCGCCAGCAGCCAAGATATAGGGATAAGGGCTGGTCAGCCCCAGCATTTT. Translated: CASSQDIGIRAGQPQHF.

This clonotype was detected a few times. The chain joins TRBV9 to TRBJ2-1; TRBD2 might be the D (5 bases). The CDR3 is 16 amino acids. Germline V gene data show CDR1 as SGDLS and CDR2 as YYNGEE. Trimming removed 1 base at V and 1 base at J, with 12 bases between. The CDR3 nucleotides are TGTGCCAGCAGCGTAACCCAGCGGCCGTCCTACAATGAGCAGTTCTTC. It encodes CASSVTQRPSYNEQFF. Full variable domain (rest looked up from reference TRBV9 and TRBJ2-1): DSGVTQTPKHLITATGQRVTLRCSPRSGDLSVYWYQQSLDQGLQFLIQYYNGEERAKGNILERFSAQQFPDLHSELNLSSLELGDSALYFCASSVTQRPSYNEQFFGPGTRLTVL.

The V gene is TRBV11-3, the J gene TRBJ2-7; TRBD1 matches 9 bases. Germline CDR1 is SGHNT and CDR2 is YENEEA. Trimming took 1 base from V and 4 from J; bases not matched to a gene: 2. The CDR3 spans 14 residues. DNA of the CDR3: TGTGCCAGCAGCTTAGGGGGACAGGGATACGAGCAGTACGTC. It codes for CASSLGGQGYEQYV.

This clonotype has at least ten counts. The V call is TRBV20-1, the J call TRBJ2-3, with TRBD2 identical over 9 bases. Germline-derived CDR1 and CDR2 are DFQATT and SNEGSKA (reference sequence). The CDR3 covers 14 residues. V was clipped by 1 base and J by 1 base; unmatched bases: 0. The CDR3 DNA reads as TGCAGTGCTAGAGCTAGCGGGGGCACAGATACGCAGTATTTT. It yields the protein CSARASGGTDTQYF.

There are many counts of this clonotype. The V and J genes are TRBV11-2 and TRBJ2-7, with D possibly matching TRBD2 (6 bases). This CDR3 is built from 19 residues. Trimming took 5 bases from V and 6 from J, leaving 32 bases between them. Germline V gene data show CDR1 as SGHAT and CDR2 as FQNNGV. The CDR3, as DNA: TGTGCCAGCAGCAGCCGAGGACCAACAGGATTCGGAGGAGGGTCCGAGCAGTACGTC. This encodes CASSSRGPTGFGGGSEQYV.

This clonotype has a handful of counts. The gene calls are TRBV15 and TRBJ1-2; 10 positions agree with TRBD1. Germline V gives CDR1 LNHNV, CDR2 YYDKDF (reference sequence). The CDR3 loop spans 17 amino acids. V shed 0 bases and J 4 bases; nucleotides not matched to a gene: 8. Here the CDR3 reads CATSRDPDRGLSYGYTF. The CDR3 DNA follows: TGTGCCACCAGCAGAGATCCCGACAGGGGGCTTAGCTATGGCTACACCTTC.

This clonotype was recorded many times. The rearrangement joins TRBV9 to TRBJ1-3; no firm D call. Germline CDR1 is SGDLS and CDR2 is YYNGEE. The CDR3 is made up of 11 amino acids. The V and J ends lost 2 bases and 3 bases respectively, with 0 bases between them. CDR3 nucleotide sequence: TGTGCCAGCAGCGTTGGAAACACCATATATTTT. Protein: CASSVGNTIYF.

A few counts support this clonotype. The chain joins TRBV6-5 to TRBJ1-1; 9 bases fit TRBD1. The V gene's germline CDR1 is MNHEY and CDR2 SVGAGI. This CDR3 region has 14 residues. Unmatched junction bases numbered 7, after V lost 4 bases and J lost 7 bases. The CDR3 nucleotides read TGTGCCAGCAGTTCCGGGACAGGGTTAATTGAAGCTTTCTTT. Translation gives CASSSGTGLIEAFF.

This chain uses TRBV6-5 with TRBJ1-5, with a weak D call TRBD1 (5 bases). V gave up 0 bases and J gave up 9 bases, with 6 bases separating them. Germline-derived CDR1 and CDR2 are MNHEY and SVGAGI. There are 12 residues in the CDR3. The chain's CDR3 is CASSYSGGPQHF. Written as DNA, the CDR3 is TGTGCCAGCAGTTACTCCGGGGGGCCCCAGCATTTT.

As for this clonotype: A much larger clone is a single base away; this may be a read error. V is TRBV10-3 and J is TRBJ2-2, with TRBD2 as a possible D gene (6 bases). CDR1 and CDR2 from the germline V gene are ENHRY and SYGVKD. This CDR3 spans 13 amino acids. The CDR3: CAISRPGTGGLFF. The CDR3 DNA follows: TGTGCCATCAGTCGTCCGGGAACCGGGGGGCTGTTTTTT.

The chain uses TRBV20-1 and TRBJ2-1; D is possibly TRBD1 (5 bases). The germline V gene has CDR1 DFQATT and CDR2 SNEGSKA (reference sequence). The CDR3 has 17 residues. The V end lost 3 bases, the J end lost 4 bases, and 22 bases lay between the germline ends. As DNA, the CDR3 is TGCAGTGCTAGGTGGGGCCAGGGTCAGGCCCTTTACAATGAGCAGTTCTTC. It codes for CSARWGQGQALYNEQFF.

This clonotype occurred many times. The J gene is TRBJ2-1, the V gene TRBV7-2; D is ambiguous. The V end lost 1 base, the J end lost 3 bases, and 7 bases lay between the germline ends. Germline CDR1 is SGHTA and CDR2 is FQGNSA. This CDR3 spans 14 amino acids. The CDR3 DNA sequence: TGTGCCAGCAGCTTAGGGGTCGTCTACAATGAGCAGTTCTTC. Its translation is CASSLGVVYNEQFF.

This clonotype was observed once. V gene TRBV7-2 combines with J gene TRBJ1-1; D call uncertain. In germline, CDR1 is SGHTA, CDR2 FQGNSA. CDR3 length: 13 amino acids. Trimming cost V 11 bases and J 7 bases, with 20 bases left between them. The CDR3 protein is CASGGSDVIEAFF. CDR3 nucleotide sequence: TGTGCCTCCGGAGGGAGTGATGTAATTGAAGCTTTCTTT.

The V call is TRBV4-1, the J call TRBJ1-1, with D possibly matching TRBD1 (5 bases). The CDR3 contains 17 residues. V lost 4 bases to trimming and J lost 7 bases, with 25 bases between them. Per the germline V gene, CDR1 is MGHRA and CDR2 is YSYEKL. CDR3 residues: CASSPASMGLGGGEAFF. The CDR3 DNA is TGCGCCAGCAGCCCGGCGAGTATGGGCCTTGGTGGGGGTGAAGCTTTCTTT.

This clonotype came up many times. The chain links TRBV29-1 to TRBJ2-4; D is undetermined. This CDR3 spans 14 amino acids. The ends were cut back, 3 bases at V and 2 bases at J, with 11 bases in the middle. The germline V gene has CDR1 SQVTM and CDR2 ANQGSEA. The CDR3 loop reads CSVEEDTSKNIQYF. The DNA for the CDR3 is TGCAGCGTTGAGGAAGACACCTCCAAAAACATTCAGTACTTC.

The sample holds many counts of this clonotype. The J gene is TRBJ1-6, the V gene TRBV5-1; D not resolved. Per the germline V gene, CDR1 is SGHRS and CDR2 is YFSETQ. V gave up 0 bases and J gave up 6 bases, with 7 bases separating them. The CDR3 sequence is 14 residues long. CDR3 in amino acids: CASSLGDSNSPLHF. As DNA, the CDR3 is TGCGCCAGCAGCTTGGGTGATTCTAATTCACCCCTCCACTTT.

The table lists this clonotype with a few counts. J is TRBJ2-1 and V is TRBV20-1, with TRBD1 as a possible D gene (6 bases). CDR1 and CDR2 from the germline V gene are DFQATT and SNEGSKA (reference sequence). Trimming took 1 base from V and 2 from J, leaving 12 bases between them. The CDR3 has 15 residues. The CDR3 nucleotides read TGCAGTGCTAGAGCAGGGGAGACTCCCTACAATGAGCAGTTCTTC. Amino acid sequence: CSARAGETPYNEQFF.

The CDR3 sequence is CATSGFRDTGTDTQYF. Here the CDR3 DNA reads TGTGCCACCAGTGGTTTCCGGGACACCGGCACAGATACGCAGTATTTT. This sequence joins TRBV24-1 and TRBJ2-3, with D perhaps TRBD1 (6 bases). Trimming left V 5 bases short and J 1 base short, with 15 bases between. CDR1 KGHDR and CDR2 SFDVKD come from the germline V gene. The CDR3 extends over 16 amino acids.

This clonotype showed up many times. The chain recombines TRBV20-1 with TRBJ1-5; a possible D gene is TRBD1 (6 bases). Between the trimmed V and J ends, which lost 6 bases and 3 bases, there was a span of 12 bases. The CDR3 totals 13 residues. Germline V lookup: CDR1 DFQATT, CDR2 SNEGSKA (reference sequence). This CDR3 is CSAGTGINQPQHF. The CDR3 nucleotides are TGCAGTGCGGGAACAGGGATCAATCAGCCCCAGCATTTT.

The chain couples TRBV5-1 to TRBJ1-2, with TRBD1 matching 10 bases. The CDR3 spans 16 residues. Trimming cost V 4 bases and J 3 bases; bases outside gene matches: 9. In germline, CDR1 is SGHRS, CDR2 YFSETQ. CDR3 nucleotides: TGCGCCAGCAGCCCACGACAGGGGGCGAGGGACTATGGCTACACCTTC. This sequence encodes CASSPRQGARDYGYTF. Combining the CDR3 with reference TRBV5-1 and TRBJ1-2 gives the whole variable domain KAGVTQTPRYLIKTRGQQVTLSCSPISGHRSVSWYQQTPGQGLQFLFEYFSETQRNKGNFPGRFSGRQFSNSRSEMNVSTLELGDSALYLCASSPRQGARDYGYTFGSGTRLTVV.